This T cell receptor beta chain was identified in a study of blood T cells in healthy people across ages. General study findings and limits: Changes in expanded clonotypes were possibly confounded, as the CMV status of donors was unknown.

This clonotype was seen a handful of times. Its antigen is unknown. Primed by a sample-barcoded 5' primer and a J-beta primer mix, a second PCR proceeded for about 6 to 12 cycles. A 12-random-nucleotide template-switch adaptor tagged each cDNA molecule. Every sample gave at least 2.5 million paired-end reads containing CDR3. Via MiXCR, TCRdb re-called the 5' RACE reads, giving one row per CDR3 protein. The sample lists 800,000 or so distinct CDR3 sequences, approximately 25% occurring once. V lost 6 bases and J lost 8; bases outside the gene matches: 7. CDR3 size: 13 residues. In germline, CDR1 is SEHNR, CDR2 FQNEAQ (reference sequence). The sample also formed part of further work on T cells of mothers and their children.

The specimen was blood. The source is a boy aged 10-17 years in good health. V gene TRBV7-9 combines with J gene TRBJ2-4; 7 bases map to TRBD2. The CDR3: CASSSTGRHIQYF. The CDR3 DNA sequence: TGTGCCAGCAGTTCGACCGGGAGGCACATTCAGTACTTC.